This T cell receptor (beta chain) stems from a study of blood T cell repertoires in COVID-19. The table came from immunoSEQ multiplex PCR; TCRdb's copy has only in-frame clones and leaves some out. The table includes some 490,000 clones, 88% detected once. The ends were cut back, 4 bases at V and 7 bases at J, with 16 bases in the middle. The CDR3 is 14 residues long. CDR1 is SNHLY and CDR2 is FYNNEI in the germline V gene. Residents of approximately 25 US areas, aged about 18 to 100 years, made up the participants. Cohort assignment relied on participant-reported clinical history. This receptor was obtained from a woman aged 55 to 70 who had recovered from COVID-19. V gene TRBV2 combines with J gene TRBJ1-2, with a possible D match to TRBD1 (6 bases). The specimen was PBMCs or T cells enriched from blood (not recorded which). CDR3 bases: TGTGCCAGCAGTGGACAGGCTTCAAAAAGTGGCTACACCTTC. It encodes CASSGQASKSGYTF.